This TCR beta chain was captured by sequencing in a study of spatial heterogeneity in lung cancer. Whole-study context: Detection consistently captured more beta-chain sequences than alpha-chain sequences.

A unique molecular identifier was attached to every TCR cDNA molecule. TCRdb processed the 5' RACE reads anew with MiXCR; each CDR3 protein has one entry. The sample includes under 20,000 distinct CDR3 sequences, about 20% seen only once; the top ten take around an eighth. Regarding time point: sample taken at primary tumor resection. No cell sorting; template was whole RNA from tumor, lung tissue or PBMC. Patients with untreated early-stage non-small cell lung cancer, numbering approximately 70, were the donors. This clonotype was seen more than once but under ten times. Trimming took 0 bases from V and 0 from J; bases not matched to a gene: 6. CDR1 is SGHRS, CDR2 YFSETQ, per germline. The CDR3 has 17 amino acids.

The specimen was PBMCs, collected at surgery. The V call is TRBV5-1, the J call TRBJ2-5; the match to TRBD2 covers 9 bases. This sequence originates from a male donor with early-stage non-small cell lung cancer. CDR3 in amino acids: CASSLGSSGVYQETQYF. CDR3 sequence (DNA): TGCGCCAGCAGCTTGGGGTCTAGCGGGGTGTACCAAGAGACCCAGTACTTC.